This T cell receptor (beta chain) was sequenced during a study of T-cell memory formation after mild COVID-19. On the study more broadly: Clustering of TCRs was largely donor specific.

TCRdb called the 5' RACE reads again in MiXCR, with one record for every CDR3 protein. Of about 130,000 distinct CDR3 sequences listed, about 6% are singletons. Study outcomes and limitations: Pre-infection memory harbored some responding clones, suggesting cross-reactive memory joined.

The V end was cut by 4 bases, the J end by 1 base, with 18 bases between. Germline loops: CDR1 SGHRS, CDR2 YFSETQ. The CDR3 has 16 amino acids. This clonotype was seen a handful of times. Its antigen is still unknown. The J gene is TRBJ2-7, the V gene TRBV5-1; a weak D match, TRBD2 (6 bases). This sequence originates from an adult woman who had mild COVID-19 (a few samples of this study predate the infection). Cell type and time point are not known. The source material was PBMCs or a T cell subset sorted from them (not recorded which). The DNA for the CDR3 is TGCGCCAGCAGCCCTCGAGCGGGTGTTCGATCCTACGAGCAGTACTTC. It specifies CASSPRAGVRSYEQYF.